The rows below give T cell receptor beta chains drawn from one sample of a study of T cell responses to AZD1222 COVID-19 vaccine. The data were produced by immunoSEQ multiplex PCR, yet TCRdb's version contains in-frame clones alone and is incomplete. This sample has roughly 200,000 clones, with roughly 90% found just once. The sample was peripheral blood, taken 28 days after the second AZD1222 dose. These TCRs come from an adult who received the AZD1222 COVID-19 vaccine. CDR3s leave out the opening cysteine and the closing phenylalanine or tryptophan. The order of the fields is V gene, J gene, CDR3 protein.

TRBV6-5,TRBJ1-2,ASSPRQGANYGYT
TRBV2,TRBJ2-7,ASSEEEISYEQY
TRBV3-1/TRBV3-2,TRBJ1-6,ASNRLDGFTPLH
TRBV27,TRBJ2-2,ASSLRAVTGELF
TRBV9,TRBJ2-3,ASSVGIAGGTDTQY
TRBV14,TRBJ2-1,ASSQDPLGGGRDEQF
TRBV3-1/TRBV3-2,TRBJ1-6,ASSRGQGSRNSPLH
TRBV9,TRBJ2-7,ASSVGWTSGISEQY
TRBV25-1,TRBJ1-2,ASSDRVGGYGYT
TRBV11-1,TRBJ1-1,ASSREGASPRTEAF
TRBV18,TRBJ1-5,ASSRGQGDQPQH
TRBV7-9,TRBJ1-4,ASSLAGSLGEKLF
TRBV9,TRBJ2-5,ASSVGRGVQETQY
TRBV7-7,TRBJ2-1,ASSLGAGAGNEQF
TRBV5-4,TRBJ2-7,ASSLGTSGSTEQY
TRBV3-1/TRBV3-2,TRBJ2-6,ASSLIPRSRANVLT
TRBV29-1,TRBJ2-7,SVVVGWEQY
TRBV5-4,TRBJ1-2,ASSSGQQNYGYT
TRBV3-1/TRBV3-2,TRBJ2-1,ASSQEGGLKGYNEQF
TRBV19,TRBJ2-1,ASSSRQVRLNEQF
TRBV18,TRBJ1-2,ASSPGGFFGYT
TRBV4-3,TRBJ2-1,ASSSRVGGGGDEQF
TRBV27,TRBJ1-6,ASSLMGTGYSPLH
TRBV7-8,TRBJ2-5,ASSRSGQETQY
TRBV7-2,TRBJ2-5,ASSLYGQETQY
TRBV30,TRBJ1-6,AWSRTGSVNSPLH
TRBV6-5,TRBJ1-5,ASSYDGFNQPQH
TRBV18,TRBJ2-1,ASSPGGGPDEQF
TRBV5-1,TRBJ2-5,ASSLRLAGGQETQY
TRBV19,TRBJ1-2,ASSITREGFGYT
TRBV10-3,TRBJ1-1,ALWGGDSATEAF
TRBV28,TRBJ2-1,ASSPTGISYNEQF
TRBV7-6,TRBJ1-2,ASSPGTAYGYT
TRBV7-9,TRBJ1-3,ASSPQVLSGNTIY
TRBV7-9,TRBJ2-3,ASSSDFLPGTDTQY
TRBV18,TRBJ2-7,ASSPRVGDEQY
TRBV7-3,TRBJ2-3,ASSLKPRTSGSTDTQY
TRBV20-1,TRBJ2-7,SASVVYEQY
TRBV6-4,TRBJ2-1,ASSVDRGQEQF
TRBV4-1,TRBJ2-5,ASSQDPLRGRGEETQY
TRBV15,TRBJ2-3,ATSRGGSGFSTDTQY
TRBV9,TRBJ1-6,ASSQGGDLSPLH
TRBV6-5,TRBJ1-4,ASSYDWKSSNEKLF
TRBV19,TRBJ1-6,ASSITSYNSPLH
TRBV4-2,TRBJ1-2,ASSQVPGLRYT
TRBV10-3,TRBJ2-1,ASARGTSANEQF
TRBV5-1,TRBJ1-5,ASSWDRDQPQH
TRBV7-9,TRBJ1-1,ASSLAQITEAF
TRBV6-5,TRBJ1-2,ASSYSNRGFYGYT
TRBV30,TRBJ1-6,AWGSGQGALH
TRBV9,TRBJ2-5,ASSVGGGGMETQY
TRBV5-4,TRBJ2-1,ASSLTGQGSRGEQF
TRBV23-1,TRBJ2-7,ASSQLGGPYEQY
TRBV6-6,TRBJ1-5,ASSYSTGGGNQPQH